The source of this T cell receptor beta chain is a study of shared clonotypes between healthy human individuals. The CDR3 covers 17 residues. Trimming cost V 2 bases and J 0 bases, with 15 bases left between them. Germline V CDR1 and CDR2: SGHVS, FNYEAQ. Terminally differentiated effector memory CD45RA+ cells were excluded from the naive CD8 cells, which were CD45RO-negative and positively selected for CCR7. Data came from immunoSEQ multiplex PCR; TCRdb stores just in-frame clones and leaves some out. Of some 2.1 million clones in the sample, about 95% were seen once. This chain connects TRBV7-6 to TRBJ2-3; D perhaps matches TRBD1 (6 bases). Sequenced: naive CD8+ T cells sorted from blood. This receptor was obtained from a man aged 18 to 35 in good health. CDR3 in amino acids: CASSLLVGAESTDTQYF. The CDR3, as DNA: TGTGCCAGCAGCTTATTGGTGGGGGCGGAAAGCACAGATACGCAGTATTTT.